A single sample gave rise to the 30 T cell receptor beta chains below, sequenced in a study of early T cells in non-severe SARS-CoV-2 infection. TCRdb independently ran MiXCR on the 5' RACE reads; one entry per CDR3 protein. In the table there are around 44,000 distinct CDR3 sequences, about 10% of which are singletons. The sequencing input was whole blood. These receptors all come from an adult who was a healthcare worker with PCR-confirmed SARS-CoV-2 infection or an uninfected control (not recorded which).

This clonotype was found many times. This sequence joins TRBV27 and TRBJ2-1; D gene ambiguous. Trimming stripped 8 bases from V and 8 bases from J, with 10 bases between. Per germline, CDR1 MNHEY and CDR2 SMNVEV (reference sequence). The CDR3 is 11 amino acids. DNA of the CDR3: TGTGCCAGCTCCCAGTTGGATGAGCAGTTCTTC. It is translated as CASSQLDEQFF.

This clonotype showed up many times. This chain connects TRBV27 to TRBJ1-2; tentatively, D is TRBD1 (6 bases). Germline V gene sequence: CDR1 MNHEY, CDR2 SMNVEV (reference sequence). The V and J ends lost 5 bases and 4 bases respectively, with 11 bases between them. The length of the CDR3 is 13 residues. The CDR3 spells CASSPQGLYGYTF. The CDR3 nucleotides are TGTGCCAGCAGTCCACAGGGCCTCTATGGCTACACCTTC.

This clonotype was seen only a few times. Written as DNA, the CDR3 is TGCAGCGCCTCGACAGCTCTGTCTGGAAACACCATATATTTT. Amino acid sequence: CSASTALSGNTIYF. This chain links TRBV29-1 with TRBJ1-3; D is possibly TRBD1 (5 bases). The CDR3 covers 14 residues. Trimming took off 7 bases at V and 1 base at J, with 14 bases between the two ends. From germline, CDR1 is SQVTM and CDR2 ANQGSEA.

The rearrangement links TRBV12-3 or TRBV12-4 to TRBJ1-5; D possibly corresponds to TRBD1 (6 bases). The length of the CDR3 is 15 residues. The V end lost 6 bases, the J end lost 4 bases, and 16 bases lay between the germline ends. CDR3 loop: CASSLFGQGNQPQHF. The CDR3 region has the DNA TGTGCCAGCAGCCTGTTTGGGCAGGGGAATCAGCCCCAGCATTTT.

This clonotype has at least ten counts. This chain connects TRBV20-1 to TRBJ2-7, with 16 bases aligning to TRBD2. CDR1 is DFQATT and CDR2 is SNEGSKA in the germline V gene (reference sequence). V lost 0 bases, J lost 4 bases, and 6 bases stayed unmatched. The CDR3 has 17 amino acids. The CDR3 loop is CSARDPGLAGGLYEQYF. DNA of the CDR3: TGCAGTGCTAGAGATCCGGGACTAGCGGGAGGGCTATACGAGCAGTACTTC.

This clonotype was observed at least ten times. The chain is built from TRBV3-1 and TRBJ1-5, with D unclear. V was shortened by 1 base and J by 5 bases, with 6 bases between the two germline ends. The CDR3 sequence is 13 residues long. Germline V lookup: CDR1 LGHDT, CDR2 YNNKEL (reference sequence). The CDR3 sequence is CASSQGTDQPQHF. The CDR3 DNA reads TGTGCCAGCAGCCAAGGAACAGATCAGCCCCAGCATTTT.

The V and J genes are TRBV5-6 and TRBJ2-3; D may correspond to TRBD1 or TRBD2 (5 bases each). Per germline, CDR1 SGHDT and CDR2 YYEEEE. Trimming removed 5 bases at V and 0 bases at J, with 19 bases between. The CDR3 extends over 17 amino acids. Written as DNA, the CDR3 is TGTGCCAGCAGTTCCGGGACCCTTGATCTAAGCACAGATACGCAGTATTTT. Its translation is CASSSGTLDLSTDTQYF.

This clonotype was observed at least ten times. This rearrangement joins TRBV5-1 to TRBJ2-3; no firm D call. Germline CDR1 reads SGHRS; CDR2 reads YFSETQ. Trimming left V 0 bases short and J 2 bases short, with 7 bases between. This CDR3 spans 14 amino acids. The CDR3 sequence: CASSLGTDTDTQYF. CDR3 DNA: TGCGCCAGCAGCTTGGGAACGGACACAGATACGCAGTATTTT.

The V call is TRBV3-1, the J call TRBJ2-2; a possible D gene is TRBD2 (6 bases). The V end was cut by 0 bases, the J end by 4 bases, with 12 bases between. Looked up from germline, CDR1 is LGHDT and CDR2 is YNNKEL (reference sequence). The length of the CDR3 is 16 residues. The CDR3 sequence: CASSQDFREFTGELFF. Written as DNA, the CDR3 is TGTGCCAGCAGCCAAGATTTTCGGGAGTTCACCGGGGAGCTGTTTTTT.

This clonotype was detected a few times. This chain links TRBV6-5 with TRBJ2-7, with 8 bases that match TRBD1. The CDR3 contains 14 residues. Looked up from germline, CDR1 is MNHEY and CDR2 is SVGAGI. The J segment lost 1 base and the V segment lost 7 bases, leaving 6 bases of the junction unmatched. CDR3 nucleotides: TGTGCCAGCACTCGGGGACAGGCATCCTACGAGCAGTACTTC. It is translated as CASTRGQASYEQYF.

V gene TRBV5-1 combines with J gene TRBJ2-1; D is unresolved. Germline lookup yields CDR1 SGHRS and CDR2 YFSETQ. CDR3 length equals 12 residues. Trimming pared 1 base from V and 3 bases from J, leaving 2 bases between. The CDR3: CASSLSYNEQFF. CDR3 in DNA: TGCGCCAGCAGCTTGAGCTACAATGAGCAGTTCTTC.

DNA of the CDR3: TGCGCCAGCAGCCAATTCGGACTAGCGGGAGGAGAGACCCAGTACTTC. Its translation is CASSQFGLAGGETQYF. The chain links TRBV4-1 to TRBJ2-5; 14 bases line up with TRBD2. Germline CDR1 is MGHRA and CDR2 is YSYEKL. V shed 2 bases and J 4 bases; nucleotides not matched to a gene: 3. This CDR3 has 16 residues.

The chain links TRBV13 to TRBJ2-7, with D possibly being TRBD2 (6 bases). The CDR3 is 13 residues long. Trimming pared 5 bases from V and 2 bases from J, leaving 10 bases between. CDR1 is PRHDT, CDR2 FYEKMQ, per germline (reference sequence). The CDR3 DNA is TGTGCCAGCAGCCTGGGACTCGCCTACGAGCAGTACTTC. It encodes CASSLGLAYEQYF.

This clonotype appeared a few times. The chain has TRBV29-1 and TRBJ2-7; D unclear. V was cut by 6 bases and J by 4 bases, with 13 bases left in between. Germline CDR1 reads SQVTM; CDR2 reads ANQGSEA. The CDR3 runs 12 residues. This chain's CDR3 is CSVRTQVYEQYF. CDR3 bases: TGCAGCGTCCGAACGCAGGTTTACGAGCAGTACTTC.

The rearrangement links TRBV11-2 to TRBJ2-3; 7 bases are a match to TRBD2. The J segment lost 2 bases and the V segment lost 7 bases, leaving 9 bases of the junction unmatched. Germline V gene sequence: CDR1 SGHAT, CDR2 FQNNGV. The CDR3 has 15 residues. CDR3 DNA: TGTGCCAGCACCCCAACGGCGGGAGTCACAGATACGCAGTATTTT. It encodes CASTPTAGVTDTQYF.

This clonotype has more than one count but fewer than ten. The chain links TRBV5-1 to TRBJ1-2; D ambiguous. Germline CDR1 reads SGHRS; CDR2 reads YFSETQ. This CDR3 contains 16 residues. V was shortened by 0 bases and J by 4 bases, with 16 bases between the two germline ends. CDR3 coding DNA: TGCGCCAGCAGCTTGGAATTCGGTGGGATTGGCTATGGCTACACCTTC. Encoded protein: CASSLEFGGIGYGYTF.

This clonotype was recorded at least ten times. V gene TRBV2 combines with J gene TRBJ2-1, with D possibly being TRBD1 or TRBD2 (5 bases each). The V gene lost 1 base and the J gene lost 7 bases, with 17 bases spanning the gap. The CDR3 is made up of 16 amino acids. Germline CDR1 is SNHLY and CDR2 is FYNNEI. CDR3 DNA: TGTGCCAGCAGTGAAGGACGGGGCAGGGCCCTTAATGAGCAGTTCTTC. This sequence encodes CASSEGRGRALNEQFF.

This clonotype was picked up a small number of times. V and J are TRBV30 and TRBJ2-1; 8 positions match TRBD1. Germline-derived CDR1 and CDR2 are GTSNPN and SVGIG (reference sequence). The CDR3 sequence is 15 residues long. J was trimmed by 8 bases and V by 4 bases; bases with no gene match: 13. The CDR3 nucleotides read TGTGCCTGGATAGGGGCGGACAGGGCGCGCCATGAGCAGTTCTTC. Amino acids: CAWIGADRARHEQFF.

In DNA form, the CDR3 reads TGTGCCAGCAGTGAAGTAGGAAGGCGTTATAGCAATCAGCCCCAGCATTTT. Translating gives CASSEVGRRYSNQPQHF. J is TRBJ1-5 and V is TRBV6-1; unclear D gene. With 1 base removed from V and 0 bases from J, the gap between germline ends came to 13 bases. CDR1 is MNHNS and CDR2 is SASEGT in the germline V gene. CDR3 length: 17 amino acids.

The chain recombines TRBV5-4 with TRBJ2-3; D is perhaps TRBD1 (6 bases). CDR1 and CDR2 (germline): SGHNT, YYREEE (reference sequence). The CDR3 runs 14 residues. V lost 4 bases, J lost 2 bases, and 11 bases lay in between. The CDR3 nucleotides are TGTGCCAGCAGCACCGAGGGGGTCACAGATACGCAGTATTTT. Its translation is CASSTEGVTDTQYF.

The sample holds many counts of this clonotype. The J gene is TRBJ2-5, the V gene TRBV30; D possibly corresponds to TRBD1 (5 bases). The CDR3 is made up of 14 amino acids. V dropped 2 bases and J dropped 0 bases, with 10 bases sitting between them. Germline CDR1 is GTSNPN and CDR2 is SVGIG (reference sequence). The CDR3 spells CAWSPQTDQETQYF. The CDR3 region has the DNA TGTGCCTGGAGTCCCCAGACAGACCAAGAGACCCAGTACTTC.

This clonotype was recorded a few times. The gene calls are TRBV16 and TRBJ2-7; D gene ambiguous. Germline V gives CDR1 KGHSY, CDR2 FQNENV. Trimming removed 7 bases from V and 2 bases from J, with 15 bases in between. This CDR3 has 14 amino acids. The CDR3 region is CASTQADRTYEQYF. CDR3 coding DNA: TGTGCCAGCACCCAGGCCGACCGGACCTACGAGCAGTACTTC.

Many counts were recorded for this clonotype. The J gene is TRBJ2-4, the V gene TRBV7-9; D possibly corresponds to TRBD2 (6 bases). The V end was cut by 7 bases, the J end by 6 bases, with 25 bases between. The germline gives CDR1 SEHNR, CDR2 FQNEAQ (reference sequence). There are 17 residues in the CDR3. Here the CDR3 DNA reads TGTGCCAGCACCGATGATTATGGGATTCGGGGGAGAAACATTCAGTACTTC. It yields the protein CASTDDYGIRGRNIQYF.

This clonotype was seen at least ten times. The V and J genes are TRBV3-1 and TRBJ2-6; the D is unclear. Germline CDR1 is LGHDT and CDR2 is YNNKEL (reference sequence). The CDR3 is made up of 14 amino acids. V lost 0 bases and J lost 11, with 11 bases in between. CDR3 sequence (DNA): TGTGCCAGCAGCCAAGATCAGGAATCCGACGTCCTGACTTTC. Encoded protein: CASSQDQESDVLTF.

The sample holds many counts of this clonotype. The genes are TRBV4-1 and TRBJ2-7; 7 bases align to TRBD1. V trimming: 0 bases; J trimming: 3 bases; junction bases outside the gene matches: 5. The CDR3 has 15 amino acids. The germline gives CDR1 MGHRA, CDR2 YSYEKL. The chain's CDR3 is CASSQDQGEYYEQYF. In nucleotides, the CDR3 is TGCGCCAGCAGCCAAGACCAGGGGGAGTACTACGAGCAGTACTTC.

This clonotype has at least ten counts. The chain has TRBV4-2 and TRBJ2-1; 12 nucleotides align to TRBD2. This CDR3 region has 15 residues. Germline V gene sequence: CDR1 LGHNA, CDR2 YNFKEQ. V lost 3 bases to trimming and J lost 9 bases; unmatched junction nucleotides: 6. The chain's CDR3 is CASSHTSGGQGEQFF. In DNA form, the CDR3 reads TGTGCCAGCAGCCACACTAGCGGGGGGCAGGGTGAGCAGTTCTTC.

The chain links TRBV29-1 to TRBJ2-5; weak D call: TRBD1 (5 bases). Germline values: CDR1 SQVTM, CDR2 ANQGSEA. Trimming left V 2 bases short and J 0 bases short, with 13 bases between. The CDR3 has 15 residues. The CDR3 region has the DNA TGCAGCGTTGAAAAGATGACAGTGTACCAAGAGACCCAGTACTTC. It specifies CSVEKMTVYQETQYF.

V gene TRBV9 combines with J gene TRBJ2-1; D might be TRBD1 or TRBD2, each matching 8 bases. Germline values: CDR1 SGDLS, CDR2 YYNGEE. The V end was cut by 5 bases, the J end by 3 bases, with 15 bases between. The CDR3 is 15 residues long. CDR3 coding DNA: TGTGCCAGCAGTGTTAGCGGGACAGGCTACAATGAGCAGTTCTTC. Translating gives CASSVSGTGYNEQFF. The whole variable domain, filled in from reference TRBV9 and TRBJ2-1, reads DSGVTQTPKHLITATGQRVTLRCSPRSGDLSVYWYQQSLDQGLQFLIQYYNGEERAKGNILERFSAQQFPDLHSELNLSSLELGDSALYFCASSVSGTGYNEQFFGPGTRLTVL.

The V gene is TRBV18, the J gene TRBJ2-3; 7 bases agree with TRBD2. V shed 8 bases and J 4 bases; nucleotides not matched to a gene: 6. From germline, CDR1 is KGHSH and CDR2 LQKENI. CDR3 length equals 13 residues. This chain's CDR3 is CASPREGPDTQYF. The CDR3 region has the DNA TGTGCCAGCCCCAGGGAGGGCCCAGATACGCAGTATTTT.

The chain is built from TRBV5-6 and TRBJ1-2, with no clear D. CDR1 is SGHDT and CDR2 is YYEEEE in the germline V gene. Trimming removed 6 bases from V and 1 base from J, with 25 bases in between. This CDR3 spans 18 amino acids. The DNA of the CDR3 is TGTGCCAGCACACTGGTGTTTCAAGGCCGGGAGTTTAACTATGGCTACACCTTC. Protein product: CASTLVFQGREFNYGYTF.